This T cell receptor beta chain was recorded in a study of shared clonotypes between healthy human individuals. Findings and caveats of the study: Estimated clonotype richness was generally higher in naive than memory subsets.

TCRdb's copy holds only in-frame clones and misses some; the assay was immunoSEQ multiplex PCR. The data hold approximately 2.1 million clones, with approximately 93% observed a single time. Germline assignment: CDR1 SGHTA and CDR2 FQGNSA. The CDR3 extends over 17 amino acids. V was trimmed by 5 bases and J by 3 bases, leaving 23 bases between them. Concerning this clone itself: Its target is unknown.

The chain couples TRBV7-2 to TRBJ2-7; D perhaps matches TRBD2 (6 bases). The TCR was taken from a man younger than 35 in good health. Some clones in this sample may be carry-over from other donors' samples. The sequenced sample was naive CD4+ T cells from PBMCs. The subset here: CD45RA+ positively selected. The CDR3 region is CASSKRPGLWWGYEQYF. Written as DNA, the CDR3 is TGTGCCAGCAGCAAACGACCGGGACTCTGGTGGGGCTACGAGCAGTACTTC.